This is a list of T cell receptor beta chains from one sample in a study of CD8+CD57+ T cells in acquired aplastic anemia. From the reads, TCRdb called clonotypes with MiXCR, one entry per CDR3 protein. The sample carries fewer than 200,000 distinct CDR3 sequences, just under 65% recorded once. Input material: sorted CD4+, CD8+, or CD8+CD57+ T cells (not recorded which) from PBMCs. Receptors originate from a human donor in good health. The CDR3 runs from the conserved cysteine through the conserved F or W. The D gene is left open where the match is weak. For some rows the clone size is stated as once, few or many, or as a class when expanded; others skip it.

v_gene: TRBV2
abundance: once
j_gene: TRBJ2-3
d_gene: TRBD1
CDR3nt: TGTGCCAGCAGTGACACCCCGGACAGGGGGAAGTATTTT
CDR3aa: CASSDTPDRGKYF

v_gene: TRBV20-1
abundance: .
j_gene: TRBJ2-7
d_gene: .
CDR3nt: TGCAGTGTCTACCAAGGGGCTTTCTACGAGCAGTACTTC
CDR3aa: CSVYQGAFYEQYF

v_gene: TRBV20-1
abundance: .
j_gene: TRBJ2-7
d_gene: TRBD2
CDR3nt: TGCAGTGCTAGGGTGGGGAGCGGGGGCCCCTACGAGCAGTACTTT
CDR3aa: CSARVGSGGPYEQYF

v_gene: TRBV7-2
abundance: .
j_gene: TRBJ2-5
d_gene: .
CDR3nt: TGCGCCAGCAGCTTATACGGAGAGACCCAGTACTTC
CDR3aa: CASSLYGETQYF

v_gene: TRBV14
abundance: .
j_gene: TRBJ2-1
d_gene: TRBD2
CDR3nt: TGTGCCAGCAGCCTCGGAGGGACTAGCGGCGAGCAGTTCTTC
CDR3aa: CASSLGGTSGEQFF

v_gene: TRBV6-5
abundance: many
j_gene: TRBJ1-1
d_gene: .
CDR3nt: TGTGCCAGCAGTTACGGTCGCCACACTGAAGCTTTCTTT
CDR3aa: CASSYGRHTEAFF

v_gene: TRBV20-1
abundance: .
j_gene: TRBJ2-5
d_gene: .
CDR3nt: TGCAGTGCTAGAGGGGCAAACCAAGAGACCCAGTACTTC
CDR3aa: CSARGANQETQYF

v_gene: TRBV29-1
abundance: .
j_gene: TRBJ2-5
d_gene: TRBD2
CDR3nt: TGCAGCGTTGACGGGGGGGCGGAAGAGACCCAGTACTTC
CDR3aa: CSVDGGAEETQYF

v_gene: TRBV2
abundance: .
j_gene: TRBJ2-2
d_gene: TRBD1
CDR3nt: TGTGCCAGTCAGGGGGCGGTTAACACCGGGGAGCTGTTTTTT
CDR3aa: CASQGAVNTGELFF

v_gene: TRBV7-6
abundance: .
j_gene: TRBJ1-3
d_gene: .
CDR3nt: TGTGCCAGCAGCCCAGTGGTGGGAAACACCATATATTTT
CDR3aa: CASSPVVGNTIYF

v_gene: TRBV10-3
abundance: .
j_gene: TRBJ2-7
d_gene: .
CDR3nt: TGTGCCATCAGTTCACAGGGTAAGGTCAACGAGCAGTACTTC
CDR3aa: CAISSQGKVNEQYF

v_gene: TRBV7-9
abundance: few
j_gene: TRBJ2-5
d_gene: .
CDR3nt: TGTGCCAGCAGCCCGGGTGGGCTACCTGAAGAGACCCAGTACTTC
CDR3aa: CASSPGGLPEETQYF

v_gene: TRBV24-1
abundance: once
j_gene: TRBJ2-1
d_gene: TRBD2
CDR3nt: TGTGCCACCTCTAGCGGGAGCTCCTACAATGAGCAGTTCTTC
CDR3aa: CATSSGSSYNEQFF

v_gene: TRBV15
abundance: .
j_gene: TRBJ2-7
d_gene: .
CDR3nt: TGTGCCACCAGCAGAGGAGGGACTGCACACTCCTACGAGCAGTACTTC
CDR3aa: CATSRGGTAHSYEQYF

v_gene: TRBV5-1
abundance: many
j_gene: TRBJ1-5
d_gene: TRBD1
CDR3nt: TGCGCCAGCAGCCCAGGGGACAGGGGTGGTAGCAATCAGCCCCAGCATTTT
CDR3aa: CASSPGDRGGSNQPQHF

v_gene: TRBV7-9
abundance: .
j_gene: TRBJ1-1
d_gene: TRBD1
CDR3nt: TGTGCCAGCAGCTTAAGACAGGGCGCAGCTTTCTTT
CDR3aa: CASSLRQGAAFF

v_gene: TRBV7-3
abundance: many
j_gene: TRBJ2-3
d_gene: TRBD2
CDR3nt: TGTGCCAGCAGCTCCGTAGCGGGATCTAGCACAGATACGCAGTATTTT
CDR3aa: CASSSVAGSSTDTQYF

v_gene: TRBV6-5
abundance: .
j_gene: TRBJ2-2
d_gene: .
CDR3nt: TGTGCCAGCGGTCAGGTGGGCCCCACCGGGGAGCTGTTTTTT
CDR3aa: CASGQVGPTGELFF

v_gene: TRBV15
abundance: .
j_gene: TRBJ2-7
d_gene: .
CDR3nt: TGTGCCACCAGCCCTTTAGCCGGGACCCCCTACGAGCAGTACTTC
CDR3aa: CATSPLAGTPYEQYF

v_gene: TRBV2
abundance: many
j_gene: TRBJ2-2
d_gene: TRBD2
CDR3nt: TGTGCCAGCAGGGATACTAGCGGGAGTTCCGGGGAGCTGTTTTTT
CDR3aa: CASRDTSGSSGELFF

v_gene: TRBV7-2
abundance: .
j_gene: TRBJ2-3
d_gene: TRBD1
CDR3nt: TGTGCCAGCAGCTTCGTGACAGGGGAAGATACGCAGTATTTT
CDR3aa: CASSFVTGEDTQYF

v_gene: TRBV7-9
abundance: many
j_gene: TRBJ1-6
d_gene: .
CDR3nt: TGTGCCAGCAGCTCCGGGAGTTCACCCCTCCACTTT
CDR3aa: CASSSGSSPLHF

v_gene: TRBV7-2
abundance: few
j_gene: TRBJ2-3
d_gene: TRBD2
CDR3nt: TGTGCCAGCAGCTTCCCGGGACTAGCGACAGATACGCAGTATTTT
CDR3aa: CASSFPGLATDTQYF

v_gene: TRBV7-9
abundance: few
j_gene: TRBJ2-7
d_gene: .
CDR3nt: TGTGCCAGCAGCTCAAGCGCCACCTACGAGCAGTACTTC
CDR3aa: CASSSSATYEQYF

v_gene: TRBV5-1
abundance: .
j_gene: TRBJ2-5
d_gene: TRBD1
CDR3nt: TGCGCCAGCAGCCAGGGGGATTCCTACGAGACCCAGTACTTC
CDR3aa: CASSQGDSYETQYF

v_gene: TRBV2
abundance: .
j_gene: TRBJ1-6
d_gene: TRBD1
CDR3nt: TGTGCCAGCAGAAAGACAGGGACTAATTCACCCCTCCACTTT
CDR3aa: CASRKTGTNSPLHF

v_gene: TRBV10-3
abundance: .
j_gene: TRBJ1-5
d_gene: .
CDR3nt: TGTGCCATCAGTGACGAGGAGTGGAGCAATCAGCCCCAGCATTTT
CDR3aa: CAISDEEWSNQPQHF

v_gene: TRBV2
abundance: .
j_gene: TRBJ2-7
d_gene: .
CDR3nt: TGTGCCAGCAGGCCCAGCAAATACGAGCAGTACTTC
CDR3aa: CASRPSKYEQYF

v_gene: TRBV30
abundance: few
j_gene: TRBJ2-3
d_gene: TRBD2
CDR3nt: TGTGCCAGGGGGGGACTAGCGGGAGGAGGAGATACGCAGTATTTT
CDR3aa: CARGGLAGGGDTQYF

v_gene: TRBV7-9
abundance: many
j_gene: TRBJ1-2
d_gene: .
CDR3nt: TGTGCCAGCAGCCCGAACGGACATTTCTACGGCTACACCTTC
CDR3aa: CASSPNGHFYGYTF

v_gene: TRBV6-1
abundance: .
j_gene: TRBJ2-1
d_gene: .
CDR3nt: TGTGCCAGCACATTATTAAAGGACAATGAGCAGTTCTTC
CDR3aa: CASTLLKDNEQFF

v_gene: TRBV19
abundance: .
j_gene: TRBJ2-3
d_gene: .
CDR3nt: TGTGCCAGTAGTACACAGGGTTCGGCGGATACGCAGTATTTT
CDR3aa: CASSTQGSADTQYF

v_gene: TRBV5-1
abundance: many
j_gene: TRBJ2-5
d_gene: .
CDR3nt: TGCGCCAGCAGCTCCCAACAGGGTCAAGAGACCCAGTACTTC
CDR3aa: CASSSQQGQETQYF

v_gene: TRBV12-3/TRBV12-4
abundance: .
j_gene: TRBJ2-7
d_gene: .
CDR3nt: TGTGCCAGCAGCTACGACGGACGCTACGAGCAGTACTTC
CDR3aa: CASSYDGRYEQYF

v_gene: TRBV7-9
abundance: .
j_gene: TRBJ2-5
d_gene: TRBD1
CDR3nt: TGTGCCAGCAGCAGAGCGACAGGGGGTCAAGAGACCCAGTACTTC
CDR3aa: CASSRATGGQETQYF

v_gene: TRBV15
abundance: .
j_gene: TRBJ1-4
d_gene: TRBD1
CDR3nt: TGTGCCACCAGCAGAGGGACAGGGGGGGACAATGAAAAACTGTTTTTT
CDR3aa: CATSRGTGGDNEKLFF

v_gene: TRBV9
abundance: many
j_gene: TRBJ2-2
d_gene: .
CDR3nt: TGTGCCAGCGGCGACGGCCAAACCGGGGAGCTGTTTTTT
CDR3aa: CASGDGQTGELFF

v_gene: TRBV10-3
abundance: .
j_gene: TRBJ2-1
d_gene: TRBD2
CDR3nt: TGTGCCACCAACCACGGGACTAGCTCGTTCTTC
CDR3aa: CATNHGTSSFF

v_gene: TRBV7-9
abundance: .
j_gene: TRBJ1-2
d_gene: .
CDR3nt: TGTGCCAGCAGCTTAGGGCAGGAGGACACCTTC
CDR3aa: CASSLGQEDTF

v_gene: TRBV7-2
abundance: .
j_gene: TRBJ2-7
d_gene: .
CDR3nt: TGTGCCAGCAGCTTAGGGCCCACTGCCTACGAGCAGTACTTC
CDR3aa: CASSLGPTAYEQYF

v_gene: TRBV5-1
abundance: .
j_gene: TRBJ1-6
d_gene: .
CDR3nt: TGCGCCAGCAGCTTGGCCGTCGGGGGACGAAATTCACCCCTCCACTTT
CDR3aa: CASSLAVGGRNSPLHF

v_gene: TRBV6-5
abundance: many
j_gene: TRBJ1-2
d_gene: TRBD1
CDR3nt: TGTGCCAGCAGTTACACATCAGGGGGCGGGATATCTGGCTACACCTTC
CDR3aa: CASSYTSGGGISGYTF

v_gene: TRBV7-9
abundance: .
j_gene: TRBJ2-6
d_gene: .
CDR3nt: TGTGCCAGCAGCCCGACAGTATCTGGGGCCAACGTCCTGACTTTC
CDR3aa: CASSPTVSGANVLTF

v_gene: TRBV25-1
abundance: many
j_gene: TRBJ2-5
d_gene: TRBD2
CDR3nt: TGTGCCAGCCGCGGGACTAGCGGGAGGGCCCGGGAGGAGACCCAGTACTTC
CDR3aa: CASRGTSGRAREETQYF

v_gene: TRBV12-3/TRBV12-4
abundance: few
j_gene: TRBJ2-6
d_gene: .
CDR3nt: TGTGCCAGCAGTTTGAGTGGGGCCAACGTCCTGACTTTC
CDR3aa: CASSLSGANVLTF

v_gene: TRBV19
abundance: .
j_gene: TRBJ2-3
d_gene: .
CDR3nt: TGTGCCAGTAGCTACGGGGATACGCAGTATTTT
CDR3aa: CASSYGDTQYF

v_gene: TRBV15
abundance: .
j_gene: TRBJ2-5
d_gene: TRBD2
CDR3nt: TGTGCCACCAGCAGAGATGCGGGGGGGCGGGAGACCCAGTACTTC
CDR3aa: CATSRDAGGRETQYF

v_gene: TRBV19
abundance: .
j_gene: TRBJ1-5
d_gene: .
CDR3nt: TGTGCCAGTAAGCAGCTGCTCAATCAGCCCCAGCATTTT
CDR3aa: CASKQLLNQPQHF

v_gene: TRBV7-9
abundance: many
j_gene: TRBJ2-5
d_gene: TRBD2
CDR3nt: TGTGCCAGCAGCCACGGGACTAGCGGGAGGGGAGAGACCCAGTACTTC
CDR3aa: CASSHGTSGRGETQYF